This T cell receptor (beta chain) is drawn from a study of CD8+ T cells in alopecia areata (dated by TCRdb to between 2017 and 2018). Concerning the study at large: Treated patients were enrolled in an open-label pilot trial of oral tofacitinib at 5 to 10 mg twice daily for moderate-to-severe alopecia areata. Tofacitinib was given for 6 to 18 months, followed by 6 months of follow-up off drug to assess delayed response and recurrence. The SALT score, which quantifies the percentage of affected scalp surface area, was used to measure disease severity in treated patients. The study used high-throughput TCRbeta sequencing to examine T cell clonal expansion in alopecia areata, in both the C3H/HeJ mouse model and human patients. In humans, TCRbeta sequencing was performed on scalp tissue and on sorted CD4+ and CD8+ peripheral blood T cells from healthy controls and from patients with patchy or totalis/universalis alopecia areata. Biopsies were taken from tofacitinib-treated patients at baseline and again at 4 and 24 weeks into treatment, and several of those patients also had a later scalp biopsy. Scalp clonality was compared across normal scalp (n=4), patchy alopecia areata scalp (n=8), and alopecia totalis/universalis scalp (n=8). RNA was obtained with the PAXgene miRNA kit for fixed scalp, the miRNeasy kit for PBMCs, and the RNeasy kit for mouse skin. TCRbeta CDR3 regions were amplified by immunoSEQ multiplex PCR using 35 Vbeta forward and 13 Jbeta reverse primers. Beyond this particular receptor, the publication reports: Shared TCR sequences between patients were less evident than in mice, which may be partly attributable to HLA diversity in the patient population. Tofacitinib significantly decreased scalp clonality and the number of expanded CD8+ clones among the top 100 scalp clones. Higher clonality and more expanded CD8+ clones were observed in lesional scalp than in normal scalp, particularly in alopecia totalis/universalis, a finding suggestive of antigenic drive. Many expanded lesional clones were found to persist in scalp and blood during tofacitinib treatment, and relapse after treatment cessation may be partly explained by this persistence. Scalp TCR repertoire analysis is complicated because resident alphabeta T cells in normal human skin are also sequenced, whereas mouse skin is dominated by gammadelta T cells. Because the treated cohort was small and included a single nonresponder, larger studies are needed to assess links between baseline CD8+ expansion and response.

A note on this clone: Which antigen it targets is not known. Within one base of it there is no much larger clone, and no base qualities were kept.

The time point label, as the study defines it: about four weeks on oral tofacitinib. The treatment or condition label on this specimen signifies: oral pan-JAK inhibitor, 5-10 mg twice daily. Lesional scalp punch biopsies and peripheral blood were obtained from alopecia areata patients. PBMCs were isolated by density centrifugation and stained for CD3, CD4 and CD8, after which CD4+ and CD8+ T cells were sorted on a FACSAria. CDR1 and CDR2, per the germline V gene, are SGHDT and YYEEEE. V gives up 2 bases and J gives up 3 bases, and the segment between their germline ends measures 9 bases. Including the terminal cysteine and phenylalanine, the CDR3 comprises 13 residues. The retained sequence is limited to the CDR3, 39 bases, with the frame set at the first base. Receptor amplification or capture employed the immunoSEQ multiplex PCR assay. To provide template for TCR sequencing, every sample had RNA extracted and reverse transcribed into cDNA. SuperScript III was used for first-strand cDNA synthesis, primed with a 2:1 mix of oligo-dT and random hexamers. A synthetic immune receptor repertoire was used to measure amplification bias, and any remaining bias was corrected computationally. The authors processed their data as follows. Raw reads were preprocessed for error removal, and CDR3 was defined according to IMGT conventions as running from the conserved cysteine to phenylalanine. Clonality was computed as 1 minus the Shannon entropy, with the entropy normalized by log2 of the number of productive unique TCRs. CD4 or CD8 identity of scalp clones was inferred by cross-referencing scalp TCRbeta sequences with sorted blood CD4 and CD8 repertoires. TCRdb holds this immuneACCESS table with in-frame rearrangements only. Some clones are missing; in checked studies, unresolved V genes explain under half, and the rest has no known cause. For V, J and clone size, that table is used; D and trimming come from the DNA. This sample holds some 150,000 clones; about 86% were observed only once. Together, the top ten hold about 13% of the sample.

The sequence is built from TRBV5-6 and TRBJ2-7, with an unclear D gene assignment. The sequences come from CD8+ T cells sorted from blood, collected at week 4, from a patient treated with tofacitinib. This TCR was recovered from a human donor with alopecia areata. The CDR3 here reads CASSFGSDYEQYF. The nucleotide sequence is TGTGCCAGCAGCTTTGGGTCCGACTACGAGCAGTACTTC.